This T cell receptor beta chain was identified in a study of identical twins. MiXCR, applied by TCRdb to the 5' RACE reads, yields one record per CDR3 protein. The profile shows roughly 470,000 distinct CDR3 sequences, around an eighth of them singletons. Trimming left V 5 bases short and J 1 base short, with 10 bases between. The germline CDR1 and CDR2 sequences are SNHLY and FYNNEI. The CDR3 totals 14 residues. These same data were also listed under a study on yellow fever vaccine responses in identical twins.

The TCR originated in a young woman in good health. The specimen was CD4+ T cells sorted from blood. The chain uses TRBV2 and TRBJ2-3, with D uncertain. The CDR3: CASSKGRGTDTQYF. In nucleotides, the CDR3 is TGTGCCAGCAGTAAAGGACGGGGCACAGATACGCAGTATTTT.